This TCR beta chain was observed in a study of blood T cell repertoires in COVID-19. TCRdb keeps only in-frame clones here, not all; method: immunoSEQ multiplex PCR. The sample records 60,000 to 75,000 clones, more than 60% being singletons. V lost 0 bases and J 8 bases, leaving 13 bases between the germline ends. This CDR3 comprises 14 residues. Germline CDR1 and CDR2: MNHNY and SVGAGI (reference sequence). This clone was counted once. This chain links TRBV6-6 with TRBJ1-2; TRBD1 is a possible D gene (5 bases). The clonotype was recovered from a woman in her forties or fifties with acute or convalescent COVID-19. The specimen was peripheral blood. In DNA, the CDR3 is TGTGCCAGCAGTTACTCCGCAGGGCCCGGAGGCTACACCTTC. This gives the protein CASSYSAGPGGYTF.